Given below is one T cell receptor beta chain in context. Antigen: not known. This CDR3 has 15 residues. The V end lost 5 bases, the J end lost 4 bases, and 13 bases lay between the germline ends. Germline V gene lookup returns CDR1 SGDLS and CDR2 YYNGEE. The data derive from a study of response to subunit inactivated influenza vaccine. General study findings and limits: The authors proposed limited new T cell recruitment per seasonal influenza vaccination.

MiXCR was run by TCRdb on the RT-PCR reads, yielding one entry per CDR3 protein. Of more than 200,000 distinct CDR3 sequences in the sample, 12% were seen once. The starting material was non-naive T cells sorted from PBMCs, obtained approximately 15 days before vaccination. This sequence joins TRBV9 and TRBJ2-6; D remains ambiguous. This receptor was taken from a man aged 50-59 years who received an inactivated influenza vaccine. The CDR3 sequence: CASSDNADGANVLTF. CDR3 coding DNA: TGTGCCAGCAGTGATAACGCCGACGGGGCCAACGTCCTGACTTTC.